These 5 T cell receptor beta chains originate from one sample sequenced in a study of T cells in pancreatic ductal adenocarcinoma. No neoadjuvant therapy was given to the selected pancreatic ductal adenocarcinoma patients before their surgery. Libraries were prepared by immunoSEQ multiplex PCR; TCRdb keeps only in-frame clonotypes and omits some of them. The data contain 30,000 or so clones, approximately 90% of them seen just once; the ten biggest clones take up roughly 2.2%. What was sequenced was PBMCs. Every receptor here comes from a human donor with pancreatic ductal adenocarcinoma.

The chain is built from TRBV2 and TRBJ1-2, with 7 bases aligning to TRBD1. Unmatched junction bases numbered 0, after V lost 1 base and J lost 4 bases. Germline V lookup: CDR1 SNHLY, CDR2 FYNNEI. The CDR3 sequence is 13 residues long. The CDR3 is CASSEGTGYGYTF. CDR3 sequence (DNA): TGTGCCAGCAGTGAAGGGACAGGCTATGGCTACACCTTC.

The chain combines TRBV4-2 with TRBJ2-5, with 9 nucleotides matching TRBD2. Losses at the gene ends were 5 bases for V and 4 bases for J; bases not matched to a gene: 11. In germline, CDR1 is LGHNA, CDR2 YNFKEQ. The CDR3 has 16 residues. Written as DNA, the CDR3 is TGTGCCAGCAGCGATGAGGGCGGGAGGGCCTCAGAGACCCAGTACTTC. It encodes CASSDEGGRASETQYF.

The chain employs TRBV10-3 and TRBJ1-5; D call uncertain. This CDR3 contains 14 residues. Trimming removed 3 bases from V and 8 bases from J, with 14 bases in between. Germline V gives CDR1 ENHRY, CDR2 SYGVKD. In nucleotides, the CDR3 is TGTGCCATCAGTGACGAGGGCGGACTAAAGCCCCAGCATTTT. Protein product: CAISDEGGLKPQHF.

This sequence joins TRBV7-8 and TRBJ2-5; 7 nucleotides align to TRBD1. Looked up from germline, CDR1 is SGHVS and CDR2 is FQNEAQ. J gave up 2 bases and V 4 bases, and 19 bases lay outside the gene matches. This CDR3 has 19 residues. In nucleotides, the CDR3 is TGTGCCAGCAGCTCCTTCTTTGGGATAACTGACAGGGTACAAGAGACCCAGTACTTC. Its protein product is CASSSFFGITDRVQETQYF.

The chain links TRBV20-1 to TRBJ2-1, with unresolved D. V lost 6 bases and J 10 bases, leaving 13 bases between the germline ends. The CDR3 spans 11 residues. Looked up from germline, CDR1 is DFQATT and CDR2 is SNEGSKA (reference sequence). CDR3 nucleotide sequence: TGCAGTGCGAAAGACCAGTGGGAGCAGTTCTTC. It yields the protein CSAKDQWEQFF.